This TCR beta chain comes out of a study of T cell responses to AZD1222 COVID-19 vaccine. Measured with immunoSEQ multiplex PCR; TCRdb has only the in-frame clones, and not every one. The profile shows 150,000 or so clones, approximately 84% of them singletons. This CDR3 region has 15 residues. From germline, CDR1 is SGDLS and CDR2 YYNGEE. The V gene lost 4 bases and the J gene lost 0 bases, with 13 bases spanning the gap. Study-wide results and caveats: The number of AZD1222 recipients seropositive at baseline was only five or six. The study found Spike-specific TCR breadth and depth rose after two AZD1222 doses. Regions left unmutated in variants are reportedly the target of nearly half of spike-specific TCRs.

Note on this clone: Its antigen is unknown.

The rearrangement uses TRBV9 and TRBJ1-2; no definite D call. The sequences come from peripheral blood, collected on day 0 of AZD1222 vaccination. This clonotype originated in an adult in good health. The CDR3 region is CASSLGPGPNYGYTF. Here the CDR3 DNA reads TGTGCCAGCAGCCTGGGTCCTGGGCCTAACTATGGCTACACCTTC.